Below are 32 T cell receptor beta chains sequenced from a single sample in a study of cytomegalovirus exposure and HLA in healthy donors. The PCR made use of 60 Vbeta and 13 Jbeta primers. TCRdb's copy holds only in-frame clones and misses some; the assay was immunoSEQ multiplex PCR. The sample comprises about 130,000 clones, 60% to 75% of which are singletons, and under 6.5% rests with the top ten. The source material was PBMCs. These receptors came from a woman aged 45-65 years in good health and CMV-seropositive.

This clone showed up just once. The rearrangement uses TRBV6-4 and TRBJ2-3; 7 bases fit TRBD1. The CDR3 length is 13 residues. From germline, CDR1 is MRHNA and CDR2 SNTAGT. V trimming: 6 bases; J trimming: 6 bases; junction bases outside the gene matches: 6. As DNA, the CDR3 is TGTGCCAGCAGGGCAACAGGGGCTGATACGCAGTATTTT. Protein sequence: CASRATGADTQYF.

The chain carries TRBV27 and TRBJ2-1; 8 bases are a match to TRBD1. Unmatched junction bases numbered 5, after V lost 2 bases and J lost 5 bases. CDR1 and CDR2 from the germline V gene are MNHEY and SMNVEV (reference sequence). The CDR3 extends over 15 amino acids. The CDR3 is CASSLGRRGHNEQFF. The CDR3 bases are TGTGCCAGCAGTTTAGGTCGCAGGGGGCACAATGAGCAGTTCTTC.

This clone appeared many times. This chain links TRBV6-6 with TRBJ2-1; the D gene is possibly TRBD1 (6 bases). Germline V CDR1 and CDR2: MNHNY, SVGAGI (reference sequence). The CDR3 contains 16 residues. The ends were cut back, 2 bases at V and 8 bases at J, with 19 bases in the middle. The CDR3, as DNA: TGTGCCAGCAGTTACACCCAGGGGATGGGTGTGGATGAGCAGTTCTTC. This sequence encodes CASSYTQGMGVDEQFF.

This chain joins TRBV12-5 and TRBJ2-1; D is possibly TRBD1 (5 bases). The V gene's germline CDR1 is LGHNT and CDR2 FRNRAP. The CDR3 spans 16 residues. The V end lost 6 bases, the J end lost 0 bases, and 15 bases lay between the germline ends. In nucleotides, the CDR3 is TGTGCTAGTGGCTCGCCACGGACAAGCTCCTACAATGAGCAGTTCTTC. Protein: CASGSPRTSSYNEQFF.

V and J are TRBV6-1 and TRBJ2-3, with TRBD2 matching over 8 bases. This CDR3 region has 15 residues. V shed 5 bases, J shed 4 bases, and the junction held 8 bases outside the gene matches. Germline V gene lookup returns CDR1 MNHNS and CDR2 SASEGT. The CDR3 is CASSPTSGGADTQYF. CDR3 bases: TGTGCCAGCAGTCCAACTAGCGGCGGGGCAGATACGCAGTATTTT.

J is TRBJ2-3 and V is TRBV5-5; TRBD1 matches at 8 bases. There are 14 residues in the CDR3. Germline V gene lookup returns CDR1 SGHKS and CDR2 YYEKEE (reference sequence). With V trimmed by 4 bases and J by 4 bases, 5 bases remained unmatched. The CDR3 spells CASSQEQGADTQYF. CDR3 bases: TGTGCCAGCAGCCAGGAACAGGGGGCAGATACGCAGTATTTT.

This chain connects TRBV7-8 to TRBJ2-1; 7 nucleotides match TRBD2. Germline CDR1 SGHVS, CDR2 FQNEAQ. Losses at the gene ends were 5 bases for V and 3 bases for J; bases not matched to a gene: 10. The CDR3 is made up of 16 amino acids. The DNA of the CDR3 is TGTGCCAGCAGCCCTACTTCAACGGGGGGCTACAATGAGCAGTTCTTC. This encodes CASSPTSTGGYNEQFF.

The rearrangement links TRBV2 to TRBJ1-1; 8 bases align to TRBD1. The ends lost 7 bases at V and 1 base at J; junction bases unmatched: 8. This CDR3 spans 15 amino acids. From germline, CDR1 is SNHLY and CDR2 FYNNEI. This CDR3 is CASNPTGGGNTEAFF. In DNA form, the CDR3 reads TGTGCCAGCAACCCCACAGGGGGTGGGAACACTGAAGCTTTCTTT.

This chain connects TRBV9 to TRBJ1-5; D ambiguous. Deletions cut 0 bases from V and 4 bases from J, with 5 bases between. The CDR3 length is 13 residues. Germline values: CDR1 SGDLS, CDR2 YYNGEE. In DNA, the CDR3 is TGTGCCAGCAGCGTAGGGGAGAATCAGCCCCAGCATTTT. Amino acid sequence: CASSVGENQPQHF.

This clone was detected a few times. This chain connects TRBV5-1 to TRBJ2-5; TRBD2 matches at 10 bases. Unmatched junction bases numbered 4, after V lost 0 bases and J lost 5 bases. The CDR3 is made up of 15 amino acids. The germline V gene has CDR1 SGHRS and CDR2 YFSETQ. The CDR3 bases are TGCGCCAGCAGCTTGGGTAGCGGGGGGTCGGAGACCCAGTACTTC. It translates to CASSLGSGGSETQYF.

V and J are TRBV7-7 and TRBJ2-5; the match to TRBD1 covers 8 bases. The CDR3 totals 13 residues. Germline V gives CDR1 SSHAT, CDR2 FNYEAQ (reference sequence). The ends lost 6 bases at V and 7 bases at J; junction bases unmatched: 7. This chain's CDR3 is CASSQGASWTQYF. The CDR3 bases are TGTGCCAGCAGTCAGGGGGCCAGTTGGACCCAGTACTTC.

This chain joins TRBV19 and TRBJ2-7, with 7 bases matching TRBD2. V gave up 1 base and J gave up 2 bases; unmatched junction bases: 5. This CDR3 spans 15 amino acids. CDR1 LNHDA and CDR2 SQIVND come from the germline V gene (reference sequence). This CDR3 reads CASSIGSGGTYEQYF. CDR3 sequence (DNA): TGTGCCAGTAGTATAGGCTCGGGAGGTACCTACGAGCAGTACTTC. The variable domain in full, completed from reference TRBV19 and TRBJ2-7, reads DGGITQSPKYLFRKEGQNVTLSCEQNLNHDAMYWYRQDPGQGLRLIYYSQIVNDFQKGDIAEGYSVSREKKESFPLTVTSAQKNPTAFYLCASSIGSGGTYEQYFGPGTRLTVT.

This chain uses TRBV5-1 with TRBJ2-5; D is undetermined. Trimming left V 0 bases short and J 3 bases short, with 6 bases between. Germline CDR1 reads SGHRS; CDR2 reads YFSETQ. CDR3 size: 13 residues. CDR3 bases: TGCGCCAGCAGCTTGGCCCCAGAAGAGACCCAGTACTTC. Protein sequence: CASSLAPEETQYF.

The chain carries TRBV6-4 and TRBJ1-2; a possible D gene is TRBD1 (5 bases). The CDR3 runs to 15 residues. Trimming left V 7 bases short and J 4 bases short, with 19 bases between. Per the germline V gene, CDR1 is MRHNA and CDR2 is SNTAGT. The CDR3 sequence: CASTPLSGVGYGYTF. As DNA, the CDR3 is TGTGCCAGCACGCCTCTCTCGGGGGTCGGCTATGGCTACACCTTC.

V is TRBV19 and J is TRBJ2-6, with 8 nucleotides matching TRBD1. The CDR3 is 19 residues long. Per the germline V gene, CDR1 is LNHDA and CDR2 is SQIVND (reference sequence). Unmatched junction bases numbered 11, after V lost 4 bases and J lost 0 bases. The CDR3 bases are TGTGCCAGTAGTACACAGCCAGGGGGCGCTCCCTCTGGGGCCAACGTCCTGACTTTC. Protein: CASSTQPGGAPSGANVLTF.

The chain recombines TRBV6-5 with TRBJ2-1; D is unclear. From germline, CDR1 is MNHEY and CDR2 SVGAGI. CDR3 length equals 13 residues. The ends were cut back, 6 bases at V and 9 bases at J, with 15 bases in the middle. The CDR3 reads CASRTRPLSEQFF. CDR3 bases: TGTGCCAGCAGGACACGACCGCTTAGTGAGCAGTTCTTC.

The J gene is TRBJ2-3, the V gene TRBV9; TRBD1 might be the D (6 bases). Germline loops: CDR1 SGDLS, CDR2 YYNGEE. This CDR3 comprises 15 residues. The ends were cut back, 4 bases at V and 4 bases at J, with 16 bases in the middle. CDR3 amino acids: CASSPRGSIADTQYF. CDR3 coding DNA: TGTGCCAGCAGCCCTAGGGGGAGCATAGCAGATACGCAGTATTTT.

The chain recombines TRBV4-3 with TRBJ2-2; 8 nucleotides match TRBD2. This CDR3 has 14 residues. Germline CDR1 is LGHNA and CDR2 is YSLEER. V lost 6 bases to trimming and J lost 5 bases; unmatched junction nucleotides: 5. CDR3 region: CASSKRGITGELFF. In nucleotides, the CDR3 is TGCGCCAGCAGTAAGCGGGGGATAACCGGGGAGCTGTTTTTT.

V and J are TRBV5-1 and TRBJ2-4; TRBD2 aligns across 11 bases. The CDR3 runs 22 residues. Per germline, CDR1 SGHRS and CDR2 YFSETQ. Unmatched junction bases numbered 22, after V lost 4 bases and J lost 1 base. CDR3 sequence: CASSPRTLAGGSGVLAKNIQYF. The DNA for the CDR3 is TGCGCCAGCAGCCCGAGGACCTTAGCGGGGGGGTCGGGCGTCCTTGCCAAAAACATTCAGTACTTC.

The J gene is TRBJ2-2, the V gene TRBV11-2, with D unclear. V dropped 2 bases and J dropped 0 bases, with 7 bases sitting between them. CDR1 is SGHAT and CDR2 is FQNNGV in the germline V gene. The CDR3 sequence is 15 residues long. CDR3 in amino acids: CASSLRSANTGELFF. CDR3 coding DNA: TGTGCCAGCAGCTTACGCAGCGCGAACACCGGGGAGCTGTTTTTT.

In this sample, this clone turned up a few times. This sequence joins TRBV5-4 and TRBJ2-7, with D maybe TRBD1 (6 bases). CDR1 is SGHNT and CDR2 is YYREEE in the germline V gene (reference sequence). The CDR3 contains 15 residues. Trimming removed 0 bases at V and 3 bases at J, with 13 bases between. CDR3 amino acids: CASSLGTALDYEQYF. CDR3 nucleotide sequence: TGTGCCAGCAGCTTGGGGACAGCCTTAGACTACGAGCAGTACTTC.

J is TRBJ1-6 and V is TRBV2; TRBD1 matches 9 bases. After removal of 6 bases from V and 9 bases from J, the junction contained 9 bases not matched to a gene. The CDR3 sequence is 15 residues long. The germline V gene has CDR1 SNHLY and CDR2 FYNNEI. The CDR3 DNA sequence: TGTGCCAGCAGCCCCGGGACAGGGCCGATTTCACCCCTCCACTTT. It is translated as CASSPGTGPISPLHF.

The chain joins TRBV18 to TRBJ2-7; TRBD1 matches 12 bases. CDR1 and CDR2 from the germline V gene are KGHSH and LQKENI. The J segment lost 5 bases and the V segment lost 8 bases, leaving 13 bases of the junction unmatched. The CDR3 is made up of 16 amino acids. CDR3 sequence reads: CASQPGQGAAGNEQYF. CDR3 coding DNA: TGTGCCAGCCAACCGGGACAGGGGGCAGCCGGAAACGAGCAGTACTTC.

This clone was observed once. V usage is TRBV7-2 and J usage is TRBJ1-1; possibly TRBD1 for D (5 bases). This CDR3 region has 15 residues. Trimming removed 5 bases from V and 7 bases from J, with 20 bases in between. Per the germline V gene, CDR1 is SGHTA and CDR2 is FQGNSA. The CDR3 is CASSLRTPGRDEAFF. In DNA, the CDR3 is TGTGCCAGCAGCCTTCGAACTCCGGGGCGGGATGAAGCTTTCTTT.

The rearrangement joins TRBV19 to TRBJ1-1; no clear D gene. V lost 7 bases and J lost 1, with 19 bases in between. The V gene's germline CDR1 is LNHDA and CDR2 SQIVND (reference sequence). CDR3 length: 16 residues. The CDR3: CASNWSPTTGNTEAFF. For the CDR3, the DNA is TGTGCCAGTAATTGGAGCCCCACAACGGGGAACACTGAAGCTTTCTTT.

This clone was detected only once. DNA for the CDR3: TGTGCCAGCAGTCGAGGGGGACAGGAGTCCGGGGGCTACACCTTC. Its translation: CASSRGGQESGGYTF. The rearrangement links TRBV6-5 to TRBJ1-2, with TRBD1 matching over 8 bases. This CDR3 spans 15 amino acids. The ends lost 5 bases at V and 8 bases at J; junction bases unmatched: 13. The germline V gene has CDR1 MNHEY and CDR2 SVGAGI.

V usage is TRBV7-9 and J usage is TRBJ1-2; TRBD1 might be the D (5 bases). Trimming shortened V by 1 base and J by 0 bases, and 21 bases separated the two germline ends. CDR3 size: 19 residues. The germline V gene encodes CDR1 SEHNR and CDR2 FQNEAQ (reference sequence). The CDR3 bases are TGTGCCAGCAGCTTAGGCCTGGGCAGGGCCGCATCAGCTAACTATGGCTACACCTTC. Its translation: CASSLGLGRAASANYGYTF.

V usage is TRBV6-5 and J usage is TRBJ1-1; possible D gene TRBD1, 5 bases. The CDR3 contains 13 residues. V was pared by 5 bases and J by 6 bases, with 13 bases between. CDR1 is MNHEY and CDR2 is SVGAGI in the germline V gene. The CDR3, as DNA: TGTGCCAGCAGTCCGCAGGGTACCGCTGAAGCTTTCTTT. Protein sequence: CASSPQGTAEAFF.

The V call is TRBV5-1, the J call TRBJ1-4, with D perhaps matching TRBD1 (5 bases). The CDR3 covers 15 residues. Germline assignment: CDR1 SGHRS and CDR2 YFSETQ. Trimming took 4 bases from V and 5 from J, leaving 15 bases between them. CDR3 region: CASSHGADKNEKLFF. The DNA for the CDR3 is TGCGCCAGCAGCCACGGCGCGGACAAGAATGAAAAACTGTTTTTT.

This rearrangement joins TRBV5-5 to TRBJ2-7; 8 nucleotides agree with TRBD1. The germline gives CDR1 SGHKS, CDR2 YYEKEE (reference sequence). There are 16 residues in the CDR3. Trimming took 4 bases from V and 0 from J; bases not matched to a gene: 9. CDR3 sequence: CASSPSDRGLSYEQYF. The CDR3 region has the DNA TGTGCCAGCAGCCCATCCGACAGGGGCCTCTCCTACGAGCAGTACTTC.

The chain employs TRBV18 and TRBJ1-5; 7 bases are shared with TRBD1. CDR3 length equals 15 residues. CDR1 is KGHSH and CDR2 is LQKENI in the germline V gene. V was pared by 1 base and J by 5 bases, with 5 bases of the junction left unmatched. CDR3 sequence (DNA): TGTGCCAGCTCACCACGAGGGGGCGCTGATCAGCCCCAGCATTTT. This encodes CASSPRGGADQPQHF.

The V and J genes are TRBV6-6 and TRBJ1-4, with TRBD1 as a possible D gene (5 bases). From germline, CDR1 is MNHNY and CDR2 SVGAGI (reference sequence). Between the trimmed V and J ends, which lost 6 bases and 3 bases, there was a span of 14 bases. The CDR3 runs to 15 residues. Here the CDR3 DNA reads TGTGCCAGCAGAGCCCGAGGGGAGGCTAATGAAAAACTGTTTTTT. Amino acid sequence: CASRARGEANEKLFF.